The 18 T cell receptor beta chains given below trace back to one sample, sequenced in a study of blood T cells in healthy people across ages. PCR was performed a second time for roughly 6 to 12 cycles using a sample-barcoded 5' primer and a J-beta primer mix. TCRdb re-called the 5' RACE reads through MiXCR, storing one row per CDR3 protein. Among about 670,000 distinct CDR3 sequences, about 51% were seen once, and the ten largest hold roughly 13%. The sample consisted of blood. Every receptor here comes from a woman aged 80 or older in good health.

With regard to this clonotype: This may stem from a read error, because a much larger clone lies one nucleotide away. This chain joins TRBV10-3 and TRBJ1-2; D is perhaps TRBD1 (6 bases). This CDR3 comprises 15 residues. CDR1 is ENHRY, CDR2 SYGVKD, per germline. CDR3 amino acids: CTISESDSMVSGYTF. The CDR3 DNA sequence: TGTACCATCAGTGAGTCGGACAGTATGGTATCGGGCTACACCTTC.

This clonotype was counted only a few times. The chain employs TRBV6-2 or TRBV6-3 and TRBJ2-7; D is undetermined. The CDR3 runs to 15 residues. CDR1 MNHEY and CDR2 SVGEGT come from the germline V gene. V was shortened by 4 bases and J by 0 bases, with 13 bases between the two germline ends. CDR3 sequence (DNA): TGTGCCAGCAGTTTCCTCAACCCTGGCTCCTACGAGCAGTACTTC. Amino acids: CASSFLNPGSYEQYF.

This clonotype was counted a single time. Since a much larger clone is just one base distant, this may be a read error. V gene TRBV20-1 combines with J gene TRBJ2-7, with D possibly matching TRBD2 (6 bases). V lost 6 bases and J 7 bases, leaving 19 bases between the germline ends. The CDR3 is 13 residues long. Germline-derived CDR1 and CDR2 are DFQATT and SNEGSKA (reference sequence). The CDR3 protein is CSARTGSRNEQYF. The DNA for the CDR3 is TGCAGTGCCCGGACCGGGAGTAGGAATGAGCAGTACTTC.

The table lists this clonotype with many counts. The chain joins TRBV28 to TRBJ2-5; D ambiguous. There are 14 residues in the CDR3. V was clipped by 2 bases and J by 2 bases, with 9 bases between them. CDR1 MDHEN and CDR2 SYDVKM come from the germline V gene. DNA of the CDR3: TGTGCCAGCAGTTTACCTCCCAGACAAGAGACCCAGTACTTC. Residues: CASSLPPRQETQYF.

Comment on this clonotype: It may be a read error: a sequence one base away is much more abundant. The chain is built from TRBV14 and TRBJ2-5; D is unclear. Trimming cost V 0 bases and J 7 bases, with 6 bases left between them. CDR3 length: 12 residues. Germline loops: CDR1 SGHDN, CDR2 FVKESK. CDR3 DNA sequence: TGTGCCAGCAGCCAAGACCACGGGACCCAGTACTTC. It codes for CASSQDHGTQYF.

This clonotype was recorded a few times. The chain combines TRBV10-3 with TRBJ2-1; 9 bases are shared with TRBD2. The J segment lost 2 bases and the V segment lost 4 bases, leaving 3 bases of the junction unmatched. Per the germline V gene, CDR1 is ENHRY and CDR2 is SYGVKD. The CDR3 consists of 15 residues. This chain's CDR3 is CAISGIAGAYNEQFF. CDR3 DNA: TGTGCCATCAGTGGAATAGCGGGGGCCTACAATGAGCAGTTCTTC.

Worth noting for this clonotype: Given a much more abundant clone one base away, this may be a read error. The rearrangement joins TRBV7-9 to TRBJ2-3; D gene unclear. CDR1 SEHNR and CDR2 FQNEAQ come from the germline V gene (reference sequence). CDR3 size: 14 residues. V lost 5 bases and J lost 2, with 11 bases in between. The CDR3 spells CASSPQTVTDTQYF. The CDR3 region has the DNA TGTGCCAGCAGCCCGCAGACGGTCACAGATACGCAGTATTTT.

The chain employs TRBV7-2 and TRBJ2-3; weak D call: TRBD1 (5 bases). Trimming pared 3 bases from V and 0 bases from J, leaving 13 bases between. Germline V lookup: CDR1 SGHTA, CDR2 FQGNSA. The CDR3 has 16 amino acids. CDR3 DNA sequence: TGTGCCAGCAGCTTTGACAGAGCGACTAGCACAGATACGCAGTATTTT. Translation gives CASSFDRATSTDTQYF. Together with reference TRBV7-2 and TRBJ2-3, the CDR3 gives the full variable domain: GAGVSQSPSNKVTEKGKDVELRCDPISGHTALYWYRQSLGQGLEFLIYFQGNSAPDKSGLPSDRFSAERTGGSVSTLTIQRTQQEDSAVYLCASSFDRATSTDTQYFGPGTRLTVL.

As concerns this clonotype: This clone may be a read error of a much larger clone one base away. The chain joins TRBV20-1 to TRBJ2-4; D possibly uses TRBD1 or TRBD2 (5 bases each). The germline CDR1 and CDR2 sequences are DFQATT and SNEGSKA (reference sequence). CDR3 length equals 15 residues. With 2 bases removed from V and 13 bases from J, the gap between germline ends came to 24 bases. The CDR3, as DNA: TGCAGTGCTAGAAACTCCGGGACCGGGACCTACAAGCAGTACTTC. Translated, it gives CSARNSGTGTYKQYF.

The V gene is TRBV6-5, the J gene TRBJ2-3; D is undetermined. V shed 2 bases and J shed 5 bases, with 11 bases lying between them. The CDR3 spans 14 residues. The germline CDR1 and CDR2 sequences are MNHEY and SVGAGI. CDR3 DNA sequence: TGTGCCAGCAGTTACCGAGAAGGGATAGATACGCAGTATTTT. It yields the protein CASSYREGIDTQYF.

This clonotype was detected ten times or more. J is TRBJ1-1 and V is TRBV20-1; D is possibly TRBD1 (6 bases). Germline assignment: CDR1 DFQATT and CDR2 SNEGSKA (reference sequence). The V end was cut by 8 bases, the J end by 2 bases, with 24 bases between. The CDR3 is made up of 16 amino acids. CDR3 sequence reads: CSTSTPRWGQNTEAFF. In DNA form, the CDR3 reads TGCAGTACCTCGACCCCTAGGTGGGGACAAAACACTGAAGCTTTCTTT.

Ten or more counts support this clonotype. This chain links TRBV29-1 with TRBJ2-6, with D unresolved. The V gene's germline CDR1 is SQVTM and CDR2 ANQGSEA. This CDR3 is built from 12 residues. Trimming took 4 bases from V and 1 from J, leaving 2 bases between them. Here the CDR3 DNA reads TGCAGCGTTGGTTCTGGGGCCAACGTCCTGACTTTC. Translating it yields CSVGSGANVLTF.

This clonotype appeared many times. The rearrangement uses TRBV28 and TRBJ2-3, with TRBD1 as a possible D gene (5 bases). The germline V and J ends were trimmed by 8 bases and 2 bases, with 11 bases remaining between them. CDR1 and CDR2 (germline): MDHEN, SYDVKM. The CDR3 runs to 13 residues. The CDR3 coding sequence is TGTGCCAGCTTGTGGGGCTCCACAGATACGCAGTATTTT. This codes for CASLWGSTDTQYF.

The gene calls are TRBV12-3 or TRBV12-4 and TRBJ2-3; the D gene is possibly TRBD1 (6 bases). There are 16 residues in the CDR3. V was shortened by 0 bases and J by 2 bases, with 12 bases between the two germline ends. Written as DNA, the CDR3 is TGTGCCAGCAGTTTAGCGCTGGGGGCGGACACAGATACGCAGTATTTT. Translating it yields CASSLALGADTDTQYF.

The chain carries TRBV28 and TRBJ2-5; no clear D. Germline V CDR1 and CDR2: MDHEN, SYDVKM. The germline V and J ends were trimmed by 6 bases and 4 bases, with 9 bases remaining between them. The CDR3 consists of 12 residues. The CDR3 DNA sequence: TGTGCCAGCAGACCCCGACGAGAGACCCAGTACTTC. It is translated as CASRPRRETQYF. The variable domain in full, with the rest retrieved from reference TRBV28 and TRBJ2-5, is DVKVTQSSRYLVKRTGEKVFLECVQDMDHENMFWYRQDPGLGLRLIYFSYDVKMKEKGDIPEGYSVSREKKERFSLILESASTNQTSMYLCASRPRRETQYFGPGTRLLVL.

The table lists this clonotype with many counts. V gene TRBV4-1 combines with J gene TRBJ2-7; a possible D gene is TRBD1 (6 bases). This CDR3 is built from 15 residues. Trimming left V 3 bases short and J 5 bases short, with 17 bases between. Germline-derived CDR1 and CDR2 are MGHRA and YSYEKL. The CDR3 bases are TGCGCCAGCAGCCACGCTTACAGGGACGGGAACGAGCAGTACTTC. Encoded protein: CASSHAYRDGNEQYF.

The gene calls are TRBV10-3 and TRBJ2-7, with 8 bases matching TRBD2. Germline CDR1 is ENHRY and CDR2 is SYGVKD. V lost 10 bases to trimming and J lost 6 bases; unmatched junction nucleotides: 11. The CDR3 sequence is 13 residues long. The CDR3 DNA is TGTGCCAGCAGGGGACTAGGAGTGAGCGAGCAGTACTTC. Translated: CASRGLGVSEQYF.

Many counts were recorded for this clonotype. This chain links TRBV3-1 with TRBJ2-2; D is ambiguous. The V end was cut by 4 bases, the J end by 0 bases, with 6 bases between. Germline loops: CDR1 LGHDT, CDR2 YNNKEL (reference sequence). The CDR3 sequence is 14 residues long. The CDR3 DNA sequence: TGTGCCAGCAGCCCCCGAACGAACACCGGGGAGCTGTTTTTT. It codes for CASSPRTNTGELFF.